What follows are 20 T cell receptor beta chains derived from one specimen sequenced in a study of blood T cell repertoires in COVID-19. Only in-frame clones appear in the TCRdb table, and some are missing; sequencing was by immunoSEQ multiplex PCR. The table lists roughly 110,000 clones, over 80% of them singletons. The sample was peripheral blood. The source is a woman between 65 and 79 years old with acute or convalescent COVID-19.

V usage is TRBV5-6 and J usage is TRBJ2-1; 8 nucleotides line up with TRBD2. The CDR3 loop spans 15 amino acids. The V and J ends lost 2 bases and 4 bases, in that order; junction bases with no gene match: 5. Germline lookup yields CDR1 SGHDT and CDR2 YYEEEE. The DNA for the CDR3 is TGTGCCAGCAGCTTACCTCTAGCGGGTTACAATGAGCAGTTCTTC. It encodes CASSLPLAGYNEQFF.

The V gene is TRBV7-8, the J gene TRBJ1-6, with 8 bases aligning to TRBD1. The CDR3 consists of 16 residues. The germline V gene encodes CDR1 SGHVS and CDR2 FQNEAQ. The ends lost 4 bases at V and 9 bases at J; junction bases unmatched: 11. The CDR3 loop reads CASSSTRQGASSPLHF. The CDR3 DNA is TGTGCCAGCAGCTCAACTAGGCAGGGGGCAAGTTCACCCCTCCACTTT.

This chain links TRBV19 with TRBJ1-2; possibly TRBD1 for D (6 bases). The CDR3 is 13 residues long. Germline assignment: CDR1 LNHDA and CDR2 SQIVND (reference sequence). The V end was cut by 9 bases, the J end by 5 bases, with 16 bases between. CDR3 in amino acids: CASRGAPGYGYTF. DNA of the CDR3: TGTGCCAGCCGGGGGGCCCCGGGGTATGGCTACACCTTC.

V usage is TRBV6-5 and J usage is TRBJ2-2; 8 bases line up with TRBD1. This CDR3 comprises 15 residues. Germline V gene data show CDR1 as MNHEY and CDR2 as SVGAGI. With 2 bases clipped from V and 14 bases from J, the junction kept 13 bases outside the gene matches. CDR3 sequence (DNA): TGTGCCAGCAGTTACACAGGGGGGTTGGGCGGTGAACTGTTTTTT. Protein product: CASSYTGGLGGELFF.

This chain joins TRBV19 and TRBJ1-5; TRBD1 matches at 12 bases. The CDR3 spans 18 residues. Trimming took 6 bases from V and 5 from J; bases not matched to a gene: 14. From germline, CDR1 is LNHDA and CDR2 SQIVND (reference sequence). The CDR3 sequence is CASSPRDRGLWEDQPQHF. The CDR3 DNA is TGTGCCAGTAGCCCCCGGGACAGGGGGCTTTGGGAGGATCAGCCCCAGCATTTT.

The chain joins TRBV28 to TRBJ1-2, with TRBD1 as a possible D gene (5 bases). CDR1 is MDHEN and CDR2 is SYDVKM in the germline V gene. V lost 7 bases, J lost 8 bases, and 14 bases lay in between. The CDR3 loop spans 12 amino acids. This chain's CDR3 is CASNLQGGGYTF. In DNA form, the CDR3 reads TGTGCCAGCAACCTTCAGGGTGGCGGCTACACCTTC.

The CDR3 protein is CASSLGWGVLYNEQFF. Written as DNA, the CDR3 is TGCGCCAGCAGCTTGGGATGGGGAGTTCTCTACAATGAGCAGTTCTTC. V usage is TRBV5-1 and J usage is TRBJ2-1; TRBD2 is a possible D gene (5 bases). This CDR3 comprises 16 residues. Trimming left V 0 bases short and J 3 bases short, with 13 bases between. The germline V gene encodes CDR1 SGHRS and CDR2 YFSETQ.

V gene TRBV5-1 combines with J gene TRBJ2-2; TRBD1 is a possible D gene (6 bases). V lost 0 bases to trimming and J lost 4 bases, with 10 bases between them. This CDR3 is 15 amino acids long. Germline CDR1 SGHRS, CDR2 YFSETQ. CDR3 in DNA: TGCGCCAGCAGCTTGGAGGCAGGGGTCACCGGGGAGCTGTTTTTT. It encodes CASSLEAGVTGELFF.

The chain joins TRBV29-1 to TRBJ1-1, with 7 positions matching TRBD1. The germline V gene has CDR1 SQVTM and CDR2 ANQGSEA. Trimming removed 3 bases from V and 3 bases from J; junction bases left unmatched: 4. CDR3 size: 13 residues. CDR3 residues: CSVERQGDTEAFF. CDR3 in DNA: TGCAGCGTTGAGAGACAGGGAGACACTGAAGCTTTCTTT.

This chain joins TRBV5-1 and TRBJ2-3, with TRBD2 identical over 11 bases. V was pared by 0 bases and J by 0 bases, with 0 bases of the junction left unmatched. Germline-derived CDR1 and CDR2 are SGHRS and YFSETQ. The CDR3 runs to 16 residues. The CDR3 nucleotides read TGCGCCAGCAGCTTGGGGACTAGCGGGAGCACAGATACGCAGTATTTT. Translation: CASSLGTSGSTDTQYF.

This chain links TRBV25-1 with TRBJ1-1; TRBD1 might be the D (6 bases). Looked up from germline, CDR1 is MGHDK and CDR2 is SYGVNS. The V end was cut by 5 bases, the J end by 0 bases, with 19 bases between. The CDR3 spans 17 residues. The CDR3 DNA follows: TGTGCCAGCAGTCCCCGGGACATCCGACCTATGAACACTGAAGCTTTCTTT. Protein: CASSPRDIRPMNTEAFF.

This chain uses TRBV10-1 with TRBJ1-5; 7 nucleotides agree with TRBD1. The CDR3 has 14 residues. Per germline, CDR1 WNHNN and CDR2 SYGVQD (reference sequence). With 2 bases clipped from V and 5 bases from J, the junction kept 3 bases outside the gene matches. The CDR3 DNA sequence: TGCGCCAGCAGTGAGGGCCAGGGGGATCAGCCCCAGCATTTT. Protein sequence: CASSEGQGDQPQHF.

The chain combines TRBV6-5 with TRBJ2-7; the match to TRBD2 covers 7 bases. V gave up 2 bases and J gave up 3 bases; unmatched junction bases: 7. The CDR3 contains 15 residues. CDR1 is MNHEY, CDR2 SVGAGI, per germline. The chain's CDR3 is CASSYRGDGNYEQYF. DNA of the CDR3: TGTGCCAGCAGTTACCGGGGGGACGGAAACTACGAGCAGTACTTC.

The rearrangement links TRBV7-8 to TRBJ2-1; possibly TRBD2 for D (6 bases). V was shortened by 5 bases and J by 8 bases, with 19 bases between the two germline ends. The CDR3 runs to 15 residues. Germline CDR1 and CDR2: SGHVS and FQNEAQ. This CDR3 is CASSPRDSLFYEQFF. The CDR3 region has the DNA TGTGCCAGCAGCCCCCGGGACTCGCTTTTTTATGAGCAGTTCTTC.

The V call is TRBV4-2, the J call TRBJ2-1; TRBD2 aligns across 13 bases. J gave up 6 bases and V 2 bases, and 7 bases lay outside the gene matches. This CDR3 spans 17 amino acids. CDR1 LGHNA and CDR2 YNFKEQ come from the germline V gene. The CDR3 nucleotides read TGTGCCAGCAGCCAAAACCGACTAGCGGGGGGCGTCAATGAGCAGTTCTTC. Translation gives CASSQNRLAGGVNEQFF.

CDR3 sequence (DNA): TGTGCCAGCAGCGTAGACAGGGGCGAGACCCAGTACTTC. Protein: CASSVDRGETQYF. The chain links TRBV9 to TRBJ2-5, with 7 bases fitting TRBD1. Germline trimming cut 0 bases from V and 5 bases from J; bases unmatched to any gene: 1. Germline V gene lookup returns CDR1 SGDLS and CDR2 YYNGEE. CDR3 length equals 13 residues. Using reference TRBV9 and TRBJ2-5 for the parts outside the CDR3, the full variable domain is DSGVTQTPKHLITATGQRVTLRCSPRSGDLSVYWYQQSLDQGLQFLIQYYNGEERAKGNILERFSAQQFPDLHSELNLSSLELGDSALYFCASSVDRGETQYFGPGTRLLVL.

This chain connects TRBV7-2 to TRBJ2-1; a weak D match, TRBD2 (6 bases). The V end was cut by 0 bases, the J end by 6 bases, with 9 bases between. There are 14 residues in the CDR3. The V gene's germline CDR1 is SGHTA and CDR2 FQGNSA. The CDR3 bases are TGTGCCAGCAGCTTAGCGGGGGGTTTCAATGAGCAGTTCTTC. This gives the protein CASSLAGGFNEQFF.

This sequence joins TRBV5-5 and TRBJ2-2; TRBD1 is a possible D gene (5 bases). The CDR3 has 14 residues. V was pared by 3 bases and J by 4 bases, with 10 bases between. CDR1 is SGHKS and CDR2 is YYEKEE in the germline V gene (reference sequence). This CDR3 reads CASSSRQSTGELFF. The CDR3 DNA sequence: TGTGCCAGCAGCTCCAGACAGAGCACCGGGGAGCTGTTTTTT. Using reference TRBV5-5 and TRBJ2-2 for the parts outside the CDR3, the full variable domain is DAGVTQSPTHLIKTRGQQVTLRCSPISGHKSVSWYQQVLGQGPQFIFQYYEKEERGRGNFPDRFSARQFPNYSSELNVNALLLGDSALYLCASSSRQSTGELFFGEGSRLTVL.

This chain uses TRBV18 with TRBJ2-5; 7 nucleotides line up with TRBD2. Germline V lookup: CDR1 KGHSH, CDR2 LQKENI. The V gene end was trimmed by 6 bases and the J gene end by 7 bases; junction bases not matched to a gene: 11. The CDR3 covers 14 residues. The CDR3 loop is CASSAKEERGTQYF. The DNA of the CDR3 is TGTGCCAGCTCGGCGAAGGAGGAGCGGGGGACCCAGTACTTC.

V gene TRBV18 combines with J gene TRBJ2-1; 11 nucleotides agree with TRBD2. The V segment lost 3 bases and the J segment 10 bases; nucleotides outside the gene matches: 5. The CDR3 runs to 14 residues. CDR1 is KGHSH and CDR2 is LQKENI in the germline V gene. CDR3: CASSPSGGAGEQFF. CDR3 coding DNA: TGTGCCAGCTCACCTAGCGGGGGGGCGGGCGAGCAGTTCTTC. Based on the CDR3 plus reference TRBV18 and TRBJ2-1, the full variable domain is NAGVMQNPRHLVRRRGQEARLRCSPMKGHSHVYWYRQLPEEGLKFMVYLQKENIIDESGMPKERFSAEFPKEGPSILRIQQVVRGDSAAYFCASSPSGGAGEQFFGPGTRLTVL.